Presented here are 30 T cell receptor beta chains from one specimen sequenced in a study of blood T cell repertoires in COVID-19. The method was immunoSEQ multiplex PCR; TCRdb's version includes in-frame clones alone and lacks a portion of them. In the table there are some 75,000 clones, around 80% of which are singletons. The sample comprised peripheral blood. The source is a man aged 45 to 65 with COVID-19, enrolled during active disease.

This chain connects TRBV9 to TRBJ2-2; D might be TRBD2 (6 bases). Deletions cut 0 bases from V and 0 bases from J, with 9 bases between. The germline V gene encodes CDR1 SGDLS and CDR2 YYNGEE. CDR3 size: 16 residues. The CDR3 sequence is CASSVGAGTNTGELFF. In DNA, the CDR3 is TGTGCCAGCAGCGTAGGTGCGGGGACGAACACCGGGGAGCTGTTTTTT.

This clone has a single count. The chain joins TRBV11-2 to TRBJ2-7, with 9 bases fitting TRBD2. The CDR3 length is 15 residues. V lost 1 base, J lost 4 bases, and 5 bases stayed unmatched. The germline CDR1 and CDR2 sequences are SGHAT and FQNNGV. The DNA of the CDR3 is TGTGCCAGCAGCTTAGCTAGCGGGATATCTTACGAGCAGTACTTC. Translation: CASSLASGISYEQYF.

The table lists this clone with a count of one. The rearrangement joins TRBV7-8 to TRBJ2-7; D unclear. The CDR3 has 14 amino acids. The germline V and J ends were trimmed by 1 base and 3 bases, with 10 bases remaining between them. Germline values: CDR1 SGHVS, CDR2 FQNEAQ. The CDR3 sequence: CASSLEPGLYEQYF. CDR3 coding DNA: TGTGCCAGCAGCTTAGAACCAGGCCTCTACGAGCAGTACTTC. The full variable domain, completed using reference TRBV7-8 and TRBJ2-7, is GAGVSQSPRYKVAKRGQDVALRCDPISGHVSLFWYQQALGQGPEFLTYFQNEAQLDKSGLPSDRFFAERPEGSVSTLKIQRTQQEDSAVYLCASSLEPGLYEQYFGPGTRLTVT.

The chain couples TRBV4-3 to TRBJ2-7; 7 nucleotides align to TRBD1. The germline gives CDR1 LGHNA, CDR2 YSLEER. Germline trimming cut 1 base from V and 3 bases from J; bases unmatched to any gene: 3. This CDR3 has 14 amino acids. Here the CDR3 DNA reads TGCGCCAGCAGCCAAGGCCGACAGGGCTACGAGCAGTACTTC. It translates to CASSQGRQGYEQYF.

This clone was seen a few times. The chain links TRBV5-6 to TRBJ1-1, with D possibly TRBD1 on 5 matching bases. The CDR3 loop spans 15 amino acids. Looked up from germline, CDR1 is SGHDT and CDR2 is YYEEEE. Trimming shortened V by 7 bases and J by 4 bases, and 20 bases separated the two germline ends. CDR3 nucleotides: TGTGCCAGCGGATCTTGGGGCCTCTACGGCACTGAAGCTTTCTTT. As protein: CASGSWGLYGTEAFF.

The chain is built from TRBV7-9 and TRBJ2-3; D is unclear. The CDR3 length is 16 residues. Trimming shortened V by 1 base and J by 2 bases, and 13 bases separated the two germline ends. Per germline, CDR1 SEHNR and CDR2 FQNEAQ (reference sequence). CDR3 in amino acids: CASSLDLARYTDTQYF. CDR3 DNA: TGTGCCAGCAGCTTAGACCTTGCGAGATACACAGATACGCAGTATTTT.

The rearrangement joins TRBV5-4 to TRBJ1-2; D is perhaps TRBD1 (5 bases). The length of the CDR3 is 12 residues. Between the trimmed V and J ends, which lost 4 bases and 6 bases, there was a span of 10 bases. The germline gives CDR1 SGHNT, CDR2 YYREEE (reference sequence). CDR3 DNA sequence: TGTGCCAGCAGCACGACGGGGGATGGCTACACCTTC. Protein product: CASSTTGDGYTF.

On this clone itself: Germline is not matched at one junction end, which may reflect a read error. V gene TRBV5-1 combines with J gene TRBJ2-7, with 8 bases aligning to TRBD1. Germline CDR1 SGHRS, CDR2 YFSETQ. The CDR3 covers 15 residues. Here the CDR3 DNA reads TGCGCCAGCAGCTCAGACAGGGGAGAAGTAGGCGAGCAGCACTTC. It yields the protein CASSSDRGEVGEQHF.

The chain has TRBV18 and TRBJ2-3, with D possibly TRBD1 on 6 matching bases. Germline CDR1 and CDR2: KGHSH and LQKENI. The CDR3 extends over 14 amino acids. V was shortened by 5 bases and J by 0 bases, with 9 bases between the two germline ends. This CDR3 is CASSGTLSTDTQYF. The CDR3 coding sequence is TGTGCCAGCTCAGGGACACTAAGCACAGATACGCAGTATTTT.

This rearrangement joins TRBV25-1 to TRBJ1-1; D perhaps matches TRBD1 (6 bases). CDR1 is MGHDK, CDR2 SYGVNS, per germline. Trimming shortened V by 4 bases and J by 1 base, and 13 bases separated the two germline ends. CDR3 length: 15 amino acids. CDR3 sequence reads: CASSVLTGKNTEAFF. For the CDR3, the DNA is TGTGCCAGCAGTGTGTTAACAGGGAAGAACACTGAAGCTTTCTTT.

The chain links TRBV29-1 to TRBJ2-7; weak D call: TRBD2 (6 bases). The V and J ends lost 6 bases and 7 bases respectively, with 16 bases between them. Germline V CDR1 and CDR2: SQVTM, ANQGSEA. This CDR3 spans 12 amino acids. The CDR3 DNA reads as TGCAGCGTGGGACTTGGGGCGGAAGAGCAGTACTTC. Translation: CSVGLGAEEQYF.

V gene TRBV18 combines with J gene TRBJ1-4, with D possibly being TRBD1 (5 bases). The germline V gene has CDR1 KGHSH and CDR2 LQKENI. The CDR3 runs to 15 residues. The V end was cut by 3 bases, the J end by 3 bases, with 11 bases between. This CDR3 is CASSPGTSPNEKLFF. The CDR3 coding sequence is TGTGCCAGCTCACCCGGGACTTCCCCTAATGAAAAACTGTTTTTT.

The V gene is TRBV30, the J gene TRBJ2-3; tentative D call: TRBD2 (6 bases). The CDR3 extends over 13 amino acids. Germline values: CDR1 GTSNPN, CDR2 SVGIG (reference sequence). The V end lost 2 bases, the J end lost 6 bases, and 12 bases lay between the germline ends. The CDR3 coding sequence is TGTGCCTGGAGTTCGGGACTGCGGGATACGCAGTATTTT. Translated: CAWSSGLRDTQYF.

The chain links TRBV6-2 or TRBV6-3 to TRBJ2-3; 11 bases line up with TRBD1. The CDR3 totals 13 residues. V shed 5 bases and J 7 bases; nucleotides not matched to a gene: 2. CDR1 and CDR2 (germline): MNHEY, SVGEGT. DNA of the CDR3: TGTGCCAGCAGTGGGACAGGGGGAAATACGCAGTATTTT. Amino acids: CASSGTGGNTQYF.

The gene calls are TRBV30 and TRBJ1-1; TRBD1 matches at 9 bases. Germline CDR1 is GTSNPN and CDR2 is SVGIG (reference sequence). This CDR3 contains 15 residues. The V and J ends lost 8 bases and 0 bases, in that order; junction bases with no gene match: 10. The CDR3 sequence is CARETGGEVNTEAFF. The CDR3 DNA is TGTGCCCGAGAAACAGGGGGCGAAGTGAACACTGAAGCTTTCTTT.

This rearrangement joins TRBV3-1 (or the pseudogene TRBV3-2) to TRBJ2-5; D uncertain. This CDR3 region has 14 residues. V dropped 1 base and J dropped 1 base, with 7 bases sitting between them. CDR1 is LGHDT, CDR2 YNNKEL, per germline (reference sequence). This CDR3 is CASSQGQAQETQYF. DNA of the CDR3: TGTGCCAGCAGCCAAGGACAAGCCCAAGAGACCCAGTACTTC.

Here the CDR3 reads CASSPNSGRDNEQFF. The CDR3, as DNA: TGTGCCAGCAGCCCCAATAGCGGGAGGGACAATGAGCAGTTCTTC. The rearrangement links TRBV11-3 to TRBJ2-1; TRBD2 matches 11 bases. J was trimmed by 5 bases and V by 5 bases; bases with no gene match: 5. The CDR3 consists of 15 residues. CDR1 and CDR2 (germline): SGHNT, YENEEA.

This clone was seen only once. The chain joins TRBV28 to TRBJ1-4; a possible D gene is TRBD1 (6 bases). Germline V lookup: CDR1 MDHEN, CDR2 SYDVKM. The CDR3 extends over 13 amino acids. The V and J ends lost 6 bases and 7 bases respectively, with 12 bases between them. The CDR3 loop is CASSWGGPEKLFF. DNA of the CDR3: TGTGCCAGCAGCTGGGGGGGCCCTGAAAAACTGTTTTTT.

This chain connects TRBV6-4 to TRBJ2-1; D is possibly TRBD2 (5 bases). Trimming left V 4 bases short and J 1 base short, with 8 bases between. The germline gives CDR1 MRHNA, CDR2 SNTAGT. CDR3 size: 14 residues. In DNA form, the CDR3 reads TGTGCCAGCAGTGTGGACTTTTCCTACAATGAGCAGTTCTTC. This sequence encodes CASSVDFSYNEQFF.

The CDR3 loop reads CAWSPIQSTTDTQYF. CDR3 DNA: TGTGCCTGGAGTCCGATACAGAGTACCACAGATACGCAGTATTTT. The chain couples TRBV30 to TRBJ2-3; the D is unclear. Germline V gene data show CDR1 as GTSNPN and CDR2 as SVGIG (reference sequence). V was clipped by 2 bases and J by 2 bases, with 14 bases between them. This CDR3 has 15 residues.

This rearrangement joins TRBV12-3 or TRBV12-4 to TRBJ1-4; weak D call: TRBD1 (5 bases). The length of the CDR3 is 13 residues. Trimming took 1 base from V and 12 from J, leaving 12 bases between them. CDR3 protein: CASSLVSGGELFF. CDR3 sequence (DNA): TGTGCCAGCAGTTTAGTATCGGGGGGGGAACTGTTTTTT.

This clone was seen many times. The chain links TRBV14 to TRBJ1-3; TRBD1 might be the D (6 bases). The CDR3 length is 17 residues. The V end lost 1 base, the J end lost 0 bases, and 13 bases lay between the germline ends. The germline gives CDR1 SGHDN, CDR2 FVKESK. CDR3 residues: CASSQGGTPYSGNTIYF. DNA of the CDR3: TGTGCCAGCAGCCAAGGAGGGACACCATACTCTGGAAACACCATATATTTT.

The J gene is TRBJ1-4, the V gene TRBV7-2; D possibly corresponds to TRBD1 (6 bases). Deletions cut 3 bases from V and 8 bases from J, with 13 bases between. CDR1 SGHTA and CDR2 FQGNSA come from the germline V gene. The CDR3 spans 14 residues. DNA for the CDR3: TGTGCCAGCAGCTTGCGGCCGAGGGGGGAAAAACTGTTTTTT. It codes for CASSLRPRGEKLFF. Full variable domain (missing parts from reference TRBV7-2 and TRBJ1-4): GAGVSQSPSNKVTEKGKDVELRCDPISGHTALYWYRQSLGQGLEFLIYFQGNSAPDKSGLPSDRFSAERTGGSVSTLTIQRTQQEDSAVYLCASSLRPRGEKLFFGSGTQLSVL.

V and J are TRBV5-1 and TRBJ2-7; 9 bases agree with TRBD1. V dropped 7 bases and J dropped 4; count of bases not matched to a gene: 9. The CDR3 extends over 14 amino acids. CDR1 is SGHRS, CDR2 YFSETQ, per germline. For the CDR3, the DNA is TGCGCCAGCTCCCCCGGGACAGGGAAGTACGAGCAGTACTTC. Protein product: CASSPGTGKYEQYF.

The CDR3 DNA is TGCGCCAGCAGCTTGGAAAGGGGTCAAGAGACCCAGTACTTC. It is translated as CASSLERGQETQYF. This sequence joins TRBV5-1 and TRBJ2-5, with D possibly being TRBD1 (5 bases). The germline gives CDR1 SGHRS, CDR2 YFSETQ. The CDR3 runs to 14 residues. V lost 0 bases, J lost 2 bases, and 8 bases lay in between. Filled out from reference TRBV5-1 and TRBJ2-5, the complete variable domain reads KAGVTQTPRYLIKTRGQQVTLSCSPISGHRSVSWYQQTPGQGLQFLFEYFSETQRNKGNFPGRFSGRQFSNSRSEMNVSTLELGDSALYLCASSLERGQETQYFGPGTRLLVL.

J is TRBJ2-5 and V is TRBV5-1, with D possibly TRBD2 on 6 matching bases. This CDR3 contains 13 residues. The germline V and J ends were trimmed by 9 bases and 0 bases, with 12 bases remaining between them. Germline V gives CDR1 SGHRS, CDR2 YFSETQ. This chain's CDR3 is CATKAGNQETQYF. The CDR3 DNA follows: TGCGCCACCAAAGCGGGTAACCAAGAGACCCAGTACTTC. Full variable domain (outside the CDR3, taken from reference TRBV5-1 and TRBJ2-5): KAGVTQTPRYLIKTRGQQVTLSCSPISGHRSVSWYQQTPGQGLQFLFEYFSETQRNKGNFPGRFSGRQFSNSRSEMNVSTLELGDSALYLCATKAGNQETQYFGPGTRLLVL.

The J gene is TRBJ2-2, the V gene TRBV14, with D perhaps matching TRBD1 (5 bases). The germline V gene encodes CDR1 SGHDN and CDR2 FVKESK. CDR3 length: 12 amino acids. With 6 bases removed from V and 7 bases from J, the gap between germline ends came to 9 bases. This CDR3 is CASRGLIGELFF. The CDR3, as DNA: TGTGCCAGCAGGGGGCTAATCGGGGAGCTGTTTTTT.

V usage is TRBV3-1 (or the pseudogene TRBV3-2) and J usage is TRBJ2-1; D not resolved. V dropped 1 base and J dropped 5 bases, with 24 bases sitting between them. The CDR3 has 19 residues. Germline CDR1 reads LGHDT; CDR2 reads YNNKEL (reference sequence). CDR3 sequence (DNA): TGTGCCAGCAGCCAAGGTTTAGCTAGAGAAAACCGAATTCACAATGAGCAGTTCTTC. Its translation is CASSQGLARENRIHNEQFF.

The chain uses TRBV10-2 and TRBJ1-5, with 8 positions matching TRBD1. The CDR3 loop spans 16 amino acids. The V segment lost 4 bases and the J segment 1 base; nucleotides outside the gene matches: 6. Germline V lookup: CDR1 WSHSY, CDR2 SAAADI. CDR3 amino acids: CASSAYPGGSNQPQHF. In DNA form, the CDR3 reads TGCGCCAGCAGTGCCTACCCAGGGGGCAGCAATCAGCCCCAGCATTTT.

This clone was seen a handful of times. The chain couples TRBV7-8 to TRBJ2-5; no definite D call. The germline V gene encodes CDR1 SGHVS and CDR2 FQNEAQ. V was cut by 5 bases and J by 7 bases, with 11 bases left in between. The CDR3 covers 12 residues. The CDR3 sequence: CASSQTAGTQYF. The DNA for the CDR3 is TGTGCCAGCAGCCAAACGGCAGGGACCCAGTACTTC.